The 27 T cell receptor beta chains reported below all come from one sample, sequenced in a study of cytomegalovirus exposure and HLA in healthy donors. The PCR was carried out with 60 Vbeta primers and 13 Jbeta primers. The method was immunoSEQ multiplex PCR; TCRdb's version includes in-frame clones alone and lacks a portion of them. The sample records fewer than 200,000 clones, under 85% being singletons. The sample comprised PBMCs. The receptors come from a human donor in good health.

The gene calls are TRBV5-1 and TRBJ1-6, with a tentative D call TRBD1 (5 bases). Germline CDR1 reads SGHRS; CDR2 reads YFSETQ. V was shortened by 0 bases and J by 8 bases, with 9 bases between the two germline ends. The CDR3 runs 14 residues. Written as DNA, the CDR3 is TGCGCCAGCAGCTTGGAACAGGTTTATTCACCCCTCCACTTT. This encodes CASSLEQVYSPLHF.

The chain has TRBV10-3 and TRBJ2-7, with D hard to call. The V gene's germline CDR1 is ENHRY and CDR2 SYGVKD. This CDR3 is 14 amino acids long. Trimming left V 0 bases short and J 3 bases short, with 9 bases between. The CDR3, as DNA: TGTGCCATCAGTGAGTCGGCAGGAAACTACGAGCAGTACTTC. This gives the protein CAISESAGNYEQYF.

A single count supports this clone. V gene TRBV9 combines with J gene TRBJ2-3; TRBD2 matches at 10 bases. In germline, CDR1 is SGDLS, CDR2 YYNGEE. The CDR3 consists of 16 residues. The trim removed 2 bases at V and 0 bases at J, leaving 3 bases unmatched. The CDR3 protein is CASSVGTSDSTDTQYF. In DNA form, the CDR3 reads TGTGCCAGCAGCGTTGGGACTAGCGATAGCACAGATACGCAGTATTTT.

This sequence joins TRBV6-5 and TRBJ1-5, with a possible D match to TRBD1 (5 bases). The germline V gene has CDR1 MNHEY and CDR2 SVGAGI. V lost 7 bases and J 6 bases, leaving 13 bases between the germline ends. The CDR3 runs to 13 residues. CDR3 region: CASTQGSGQPQHF. The CDR3 DNA follows: TGTGCCAGCACCCAGGGTAGCGGTCAGCCCCAGCATTTT.

V gene TRBV19 combines with J gene TRBJ2-7, with 9 bases matching TRBD2. The CDR3 consists of 17 residues. V shed 3 bases, J shed 3 bases, and the junction held 12 bases outside the gene matches. CDR1 is LNHDA, CDR2 SQIVND, per germline (reference sequence). As DNA, the CDR3 is TGTGCCAGTAGTATGGGGGGCCCGGGACTAGCACTCTACGAGCAGTACTTC. Protein product: CASSMGGPGLALYEQYF.

This clone occurred once. V is TRBV19 and J is TRBJ1-2; no clear D gene. Germline V gene data show CDR1 as LNHDA and CDR2 as SQIVND (reference sequence). CDR3 size: 14 residues. V lost 3 bases to trimming and J lost 0 bases, with 8 bases between them. The CDR3 DNA follows: TGTGCCAGTAGTATCACCGGAGCTAACTATGGCTACACCTTC. It yields the protein CASSITGANYGYTF.

There are a few counts of this clone. The chain carries TRBV5-1 and TRBJ1-2; D is perhaps TRBD1 (5 bases). Germline V gives CDR1 SGHRS, CDR2 YFSETQ. This CDR3 spans 14 amino acids. V gave up 6 bases and J gave up 3 bases, with 15 bases separating them. DNA for the CDR3: TGCGCCAGCACGGTGGGCCTAGGGGACTATGGCTACACCTTC. This translates into CASTVGLGDYGYTF. The full variable domain, in which reference TRBV5-1 and TRBJ1-2 provide the parts outside the CDR3, is KAGVTQTPRYLIKTRGQQVTLSCSPISGHRSVSWYQQTPGQGLQFLFEYFSETQRNKGNFPGRFSGRQFSNSRSEMNVSTLELGDSALYLCASTVGLGDYGYTFGSGTRLTVV.

The chain carries TRBV7-2 and TRBJ2-3; no firm D call. Trimming removed 4 bases at V and 0 bases at J, with 14 bases between. Germline lookup yields CDR1 SGHTA and CDR2 FQGNSA. The CDR3 is 16 residues long. CDR3 region: CASSSRVIYSTDTQYF. The CDR3 DNA follows: TGTGCCAGCAGCTCACGGGTCATATATAGCACAGATACGCAGTATTTT.

The V and J genes are TRBV4-3 and TRBJ2-1, with D perhaps matching TRBD2 (7 bases). V was pared by 3 bases and J by 5 bases, with 14 bases between. The germline gives CDR1 LGHNA, CDR2 YSLEER. The CDR3 is made up of 15 amino acids. The CDR3 nucleotides are TGCGCCAGCAGCCACGATCGCGGGGGCCACAATGAGCAGTTCTTC. It is translated as CASSHDRGGHNEQFF.

This sequence joins TRBV7-9 and TRBJ2-3, with TRBD2 matching over 11 bases. The V gene's germline CDR1 is SEHNR and CDR2 FQNEAQ (reference sequence). The CDR3 runs 18 residues. Trimming at V came to 3 bases and at J to 0 bases, leaving 8 bases not matched to a gene. CDR3 sequence: CASSFLTASGGSTDTQYF. The CDR3 DNA reads as TGTGCCAGCAGCTTCCTCACCGCTAGCGGGGGGAGCACAGATACGCAGTATTTT.

This clone was detected many times. The V and J genes are TRBV10-1 and TRBJ1-6; D may be TRBD1 (6 bases). This CDR3 region has 14 residues. Germline assignment: CDR1 WNHNN and CDR2 SYGVQD (reference sequence). The V end lost 6 bases, the J end lost 7 bases, and 13 bases lay between the germline ends. CDR3 sequence reads: CASSPNRANSPLHF. The CDR3 DNA is TGCGCCAGCAGCCCGAACAGGGCAAATTCACCCCTCCACTTT.

The chain employs TRBV7-3 and TRBJ1-1; the match to TRBD1 covers 10 bases. The CDR3 covers 15 residues. Germline CDR1 is SGHTA and CDR2 is FQGTGA. Unmatched junction bases numbered 8, after V lost 4 bases and J lost 6 bases. The CDR3 region is CASSSTGQGFAEAFF. CDR3 bases: TGTGCCAGCAGCTCAACGGGACAGGGGTTCGCTGAAGCTTTCTTT.

Regarding this clone: Mismatch with germline at one junction end may stem from a read error. The chain is built from TRBV7-7 and TRBJ2-2; maybe TRBD2 (6 bases). Germline V gene lookup returns CDR1 SSHAT and CDR2 FNYEAQ (reference sequence). The CDR3 length is 17 residues. CDR3 residues: CASSPLFAGGNTGELFF. The CDR3 nucleotides read TGTGCTAGCAGCCCTCTTTTCGCCGGGGGGAACACCGGGGAGCTGTTTTTT.

In this sample, this clone turned up a few times. J is TRBJ2-1 and V is TRBV5-8; maybe TRBD2 (6 bases). Germline values: CDR1 SGHTS, CDR2 YDEGEE. V lost 0 bases and J lost 1, with 8 bases in between. This CDR3 contains 15 residues. The CDR3 loop is CASSLGDSSYNEQFF. DNA of the CDR3: TGTGCCAGCAGCTTGGGGGACTCATCCTACAATGAGCAGTTCTTC.

This clone was recorded a few times. J is TRBJ1-1 and V is TRBV2; D gene ambiguous. Trimming removed 10 bases at V and 4 bases at J, with 10 bases between. Germline loops: CDR1 SNHLY, CDR2 FYNNEI. This CDR3 has 11 amino acids. The CDR3 DNA sequence: TGTGCCACCCCCTTCGGCACTGAAGCTTTCTTT. It encodes CATPFGTEAFF.

The CDR3 nucleotides are TGTGCCAGTAGCACCGACAGGGGAGTAGGTGGCTACACCTTC. As protein: CASSTDRGVGGYTF. The rearrangement links TRBV19 to TRBJ1-2, with 8 bases fitting TRBD1. This CDR3 contains 14 residues. V was clipped by 6 bases and J by 7 bases; unmatched bases: 10. Germline V gives CDR1 LNHDA, CDR2 SQIVND (reference sequence).

The genes are TRBV10-3 and TRBJ1-6; 10 nucleotides line up with TRBD1. Trimming removed 2 bases from V and 8 bases from J; junction bases left unmatched: 0. Germline loops: CDR1 ENHRY, CDR2 SYGVKD. This CDR3 is built from 14 residues. CDR3 residues: CAISEGQGDSPLHF. As DNA, the CDR3 is TGTGCCATCAGTGAGGGACAGGGGGATTCACCCCTCCACTTT.

The chain employs TRBV6-5 and TRBJ1-2, with 7 positions matching TRBD1. The V segment lost 4 bases and the J segment 2 bases; nucleotides outside the gene matches: 7. CDR1 is MNHEY, CDR2 SVGAGI, per germline. The CDR3 consists of 15 residues. CDR3 nucleotide sequence: TGTGCCAGCAGTTCCAGACAGGGAAAAAACTATGGCTACACCTTC. Translated, it gives CASSSRQGKNYGYTF.

The chain recombines TRBV12-2 with TRBJ2-3; the table's TRBD2 call for D was not verified on the DNA. TRBV12-2 constitutes a pseudogene. This CDR3 has 20 residues. The CDR3 is CASRFPPAGLAGGSPDTQYF. CDR3 bases: TGTGCAAGTCGGTTTCCCCCCGCGGGACTAGCGGGGGGGAGCCCAGATACGCAGTATTTT.

The rearrangement links TRBV4-1 to TRBJ2-7; 8 bases match TRBD1. Germline V CDR1 and CDR2: MGHRA, YSYEKL. Trimming at V came to 2 bases and at J to 1 base, leaving 4 bases not matched to a gene. This CDR3 comprises 15 residues. The CDR3 nucleotides read TGCGCCAGCAGCCAATTGACAGGGGAGTCCTACGAGCAGTACTTC. Residues: CASSQLTGESYEQYF.

The CDR3 here is CASSLGGQQIYGYTF. The CDR3, as DNA: TGTGCCAGCAGCTTGGGGGGACAGCAGATATATGGCTACACCTTC. The gene calls are TRBV5-5 and TRBJ1-2, with 7 bases fitting TRBD1. The germline V gene has CDR1 SGHKS and CDR2 YYEKEE (reference sequence). The CDR3 totals 15 residues. The V segment lost 0 bases and the J segment 5 bases; nucleotides outside the gene matches: 7. Full variable domain (rest looked up from reference TRBV5-5 and TRBJ1-2): DAGVTQSPTHLIKTRGQQVTLRCSPISGHKSVSWYQQVLGQGPQFIFQYYEKEERGRGNFPDRFSARQFPNYSSELNVNALLLGDSALYLCASSLGGQQIYGYTFGSGTRLTVV.

This clone has a handful of counts. The junction and the germline gene differ at one end; a read error may be behind it. This sequence joins TRBV7-6 and TRBJ1-1; TRBD1 might be the D (5 bases). The CDR3 contains 14 residues. Germline V lookup: CDR1 SGHVS, CDR2 FNYEAQ. The CDR3 DNA sequence: TGTGCTAGCAGCCCAATAACAGGGAACACTGAAGCTTTCTTT. Amino acids: CASSPITGNTEAFF.

The CDR3 nucleotides read TGCGCCAGCAGCCAAGATAGCACTAGCGGGGAGACCCAGTACTTC. Residues: CASSQDSTSGETQYF. The rearrangement links TRBV4-3 to TRBJ2-5, with 9 bases fitting TRBD2. This CDR3 spans 15 amino acids. Germline assignment: CDR1 LGHNA and CDR2 YSLEER. V lost 0 bases to trimming and J lost 5 bases; unmatched junction nucleotides: 4.

This chain joins TRBV12-2 and TRBJ1-5; the D call of TRBD1 is as the table states it, not checked on the DNA. TRBV12-2 is shown as a pseudogene. The CDR3 sequence is 18 residues long. The CDR3 is CASRLAHRGEGSNQPQHF. The CDR3 coding sequence is TGTGCAAGTCGCTTAGCGCACAGGGGAGAGGGAAGCAATCAGCCCCAGCATTTT.

The rearrangement links TRBV5-1 to TRBJ1-2; 8 nucleotides match TRBD1. CDR1 and CDR2 (germline): SGHRS, YFSETQ. The CDR3 consists of 14 residues. J gave up 4 bases and V 2 bases, and 4 bases lay outside the gene matches. CDR3 sequence (DNA): TGCGCCAGCAGCTTCGAAACAGGGGGCTATGGCTACACCTTC. It encodes CASSFETGGYGYTF.

The chain has TRBV5-1 and TRBJ2-5; D ambiguous. Between the trimmed V and J ends, which lost 0 bases and 2 bases, there was a span of 14 bases. Germline-derived CDR1 and CDR2 are SGHRS and YFSETQ. The CDR3 is 16 amino acids. The CDR3 nucleotides read TGCGCCAGCAGCTTGGAGGCGCAGACACGACAAGAGACCCAGTACTTC. This gives the protein CASSLEAQTRQETQYF.

This clone has only a few counts. The chain couples TRBV19 to TRBJ1-5; 10 bases are a match to TRBD1. This CDR3 contains 18 residues. V gave up 6 bases and J gave up 2 bases; unmatched junction bases: 13. Germline V gene data show CDR1 as LNHDA and CDR2 as SQIVND (reference sequence). CDR3 sequence (DNA): TGTGCCAGTAGGAGGGGGACAGGGGCTACTATCGGCAATCAGCCCCAGCATTTT. Amino acids: CASRRGTGATIGNQPQHF.